This TCR beta chain was sequenced for a study of cytomegalovirus exposure and HLA in healthy donors. Notes on the study in general: Overall, roughly 150 TCR beta chains were annotated as cytomegalovirus-associated. Donors belonging to an Asian-associated ancestry cluster reportedly showed fewer N-insertions in productive TCRs than the roughly 670-donor mean, according to what a later analysis found.

The study ran its PCR with 60 Vbeta and 13 Jbeta primers. As originally analysed: Roughly 11 million of the about 80 million unique TCR beta chains counted in a later analysis were shared. Method: immunoSEQ multiplex PCR; TCRdb's copy keeps in-frame clones and lacks some. The D gene and trimming were derived from the DNA, and the V and J assignments and clone size from that table. This sample has 140,000 to 150,000 clones, with roughly 80% found just once. Although they were nominally healthy when sampled, donors likely had unrecorded immune exposures. This clone was counted a few times. Its antigen is as yet unknown. Trimming cost V 2 bases and J 4 bases; bases outside gene matches: 4. The germline CDR1 and CDR2 sequences are LGHNA and YSLEER. The CDR3 is made up of 14 amino acids.

Sequenced input: PBMCs. The V call is TRBV4-3, the J call TRBJ1-2; 7 bases match TRBD1. The source is a man between 40 and 49 years old in good health and CMV-seronegative. DNA for the CDR3: TGCGCCAGCAGCCAACGACAGGGACCCTATGGCTACACCTTC. The encoded protein is CASSQRQGPYGYTF.